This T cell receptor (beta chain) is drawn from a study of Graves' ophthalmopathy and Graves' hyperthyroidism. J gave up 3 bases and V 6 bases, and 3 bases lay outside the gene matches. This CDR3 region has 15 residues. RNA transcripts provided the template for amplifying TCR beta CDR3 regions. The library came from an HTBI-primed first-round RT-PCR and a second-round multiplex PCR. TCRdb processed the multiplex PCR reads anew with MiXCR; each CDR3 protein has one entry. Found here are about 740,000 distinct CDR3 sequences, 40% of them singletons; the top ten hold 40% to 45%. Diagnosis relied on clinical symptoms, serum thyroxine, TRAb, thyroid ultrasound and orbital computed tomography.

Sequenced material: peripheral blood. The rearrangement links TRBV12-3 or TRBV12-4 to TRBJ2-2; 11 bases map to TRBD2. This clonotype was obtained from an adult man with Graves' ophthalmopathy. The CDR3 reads CASSKLAGDTGELFF. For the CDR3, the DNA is TGTGCCAGCAGCAAACTAGCGGGAGACACCGGGGAGCTGTTTTTT.